The 10 T cell receptor beta chains below all came from one sample that was sequenced in a study. TCRdb recomputed calls from the 5' RACE reads with MiXCR, one row per CDR3 protein. Of over 50,000 distinct CDR3 sequences in the sample, approximately 23% were seen once. Sequences were obtained from tumor-infiltrating naive CD4+ T cells sorted from the breast tumor. Subset reported: naive CD4+ T cells, CD4+CD45RA+CD25-. These receptors were collected from a female donor with breast cancer.

This clonotype occurred a few times. The genes are TRBV5-1 and TRBJ2-1, with D unclear. V was pared by 0 bases and J by 5 bases, with 9 bases between. The CDR3 runs to 14 residues. The germline CDR1 and CDR2 sequences are SGHRS and YFSETQ. The CDR3 nucleotides are TGCGCCAGCAGCTTGGCCATAGTGAACAATGAGCAGTTCTTC. It specifies CASSLAIVNNEQFF.

There are a few counts of this clonotype. The rearrangement joins TRBV5-1 to TRBJ2-1; the D gene is possibly TRBD1 (5 bases). CDR3 length: 17 amino acids. Germline V gene lookup returns CDR1 SGHRS and CDR2 YFSETQ. The ends were cut back, 2 bases at V and 4 bases at J, with 19 bases in the middle. The CDR3 reads CASSFPVQGSRYNEQFF. The CDR3 DNA follows: TGCGCCAGCAGCTTTCCCGTCCAGGGATCAAGATACAATGAGCAGTTCTTC.

The chain couples TRBV5-1 to TRBJ2-6, with D perhaps being TRBD1 or TRBD2 (5 bases each). CDR1 and CDR2 (germline): SGHRS, YFSETQ. V was trimmed by 4 bases and J by 12 bases, leaving 17 bases between them. CDR3 length: 14 residues. The CDR3 sequence is CASSPHGTAPVLTF. The DNA for the CDR3 is TGCGCCAGCAGCCCGCACGGGACGGCTCCCGTCCTGACTTTC.

On this clonotype: This could be a read error, since a much larger clone is one nucleotide away. V usage is TRBV28 and J usage is TRBJ1-5; 7 positions match TRBD1. Germline V gives CDR1 MDHEN, CDR2 SYDVKM. V was pared by 11 bases and J by 11 bases, with 12 bases of the junction left unmatched. The CDR3 has 12 amino acids. The CDR3 nucleotides are TGTGCCTGCAACAGGGGTAAAGAGTCCCAGCATTTT. This sequence encodes CACNRGKESQHF.

This clonotype was seen a handful of times. This rearrangement joins TRBV20-1 to TRBJ1-3; D is possibly TRBD1 (5 bases). The length of the CDR3 is 13 residues. Trimming shortened V by 5 bases and J by 6 bases, and 14 bases separated the two germline ends. In germline, CDR1 is DFQATT, CDR2 SNEGSKA (reference sequence). CDR3 in DNA: TGCAGTGCTTTCCTACAGGCAAAAAACACCATATATTTT. Protein sequence: CSAFLQAKNTIYF.

V usage is TRBV20-1 and J usage is TRBJ1-5; no firm D call. Trimming cost V 7 bases and J 3 bases, with 10 bases left between them. Germline values: CDR1 DFQATT, CDR2 SNEGSKA (reference sequence). The CDR3 spans 12 residues. Here the CDR3 DNA reads TGCAGTGTACAGACCCCCAATCAGCCCCAGCATTTT. Amino acids: CSVQTPNQPQHF.

This sequence joins TRBV28 and TRBJ1-2, with D unresolved. Trimming took 2 bases from V and 8 from J, leaving 12 bases between them. The CDR3 contains 13 residues. Germline lookup yields CDR1 MDHEN and CDR2 SYDVKM. For the CDR3, the DNA is TGTGCCAGCAGTTTAGAACGGGTTCGCGGCTACACCTTC. Residues: CASSLERVRGYTF.

This clonotype showed up just a few times. This chain uses TRBV5-1 with TRBJ2-5; TRBD1 matches at 7 bases. CDR3 length: 12 amino acids. CDR1 is SGHRS, CDR2 YFSETQ, per germline. J was trimmed by 5 bases and V by 4 bases; bases with no gene match: 2. The CDR3 DNA is TGCGCCAGCAGCCAGGACAGGGAGACCCAGTACTTC. This sequence encodes CASSQDRETQYF.

This chain joins TRBV20-1 and TRBJ2-3, with D possibly TRBD2 on 6 matching bases. Deletions cut 5 bases from V and 4 bases from J, with 22 bases between. Germline-derived CDR1 and CDR2 are DFQATT and SNEGSKA (reference sequence). The CDR3 has 16 residues. CDR3 nucleotides: TGCAGTGCTGTTCCGTTTTGGAGGGGTGGTGCAGATACGCAGTATTTT. It is translated as CSAVPFWRGGADTQYF.

V gene TRBV12-3 or TRBV12-4 combines with J gene TRBJ1-1; 9 positions agree with TRBD1. V gave up 3 bases and J gave up 2 bases; unmatched junction bases: 1. The length of the CDR3 is 14 residues. CDR3 nucleotide sequence: TGTGCCAGCAGTTTGGGACAGGGAAACACTGAAGCTTTCTTT. Its translation is CASSLGQGNTEAFF.